Following are 9 T cell receptor beta chains from one sample sequenced in a study of shared clonotypes between healthy human individuals. Here immunoSEQ multiplex PCR was the method, and the copy in TCRdb shows in-frame clones only, minus some. The table has more than 900,000 clones, around three quarters seen once. The sample consisted of memory CD4+ T cells from PBMCs. Subset here: CD45RA-negative fraction. These receptors were collected from a man aged 18 to 30 in good health. Some clones in this sample may be carry-over from other donors' samples.

V gene TRBV5-1 combines with J gene TRBJ2-2; D remains ambiguous. Trimming shortened V by 0 bases and J by 5 bases, and 11 bases separated the two germline ends. CDR3 length: 15 residues. Germline CDR1 SGHRS, CDR2 YFSETQ. CDR3 in amino acids: CASSLGVGETGELFF. The CDR3 DNA sequence: TGCGCCAGCAGCTTGGGAGTTGGAGAGACCGGGGAGCTGTTTTTT.

This clone was observed once. The rearrangement uses TRBV5-6 and TRBJ1-3; D is unresolved. The V end lost 2 bases, the J end lost 4 bases, and 7 bases lay between the germline ends. CDR3 size: 13 residues. CDR1 SGHDT and CDR2 YYEEEE come from the germline V gene. The CDR3 region is CASSFPSGNTIYF. Written as DNA, the CDR3 is TGTGCCAGCAGCTTTCCTTCGGGAAACACCATATATTTT.

The chain uses TRBV28 and TRBJ1-5; D is perhaps TRBD1 (5 bases). V was cut by 6 bases and J by 2 bases, with 8 bases left in between. The V gene's germline CDR1 is MDHEN and CDR2 SYDVKM. The CDR3 extends over 13 amino acids. The CDR3 DNA is TGTGCCAGCAGGGTCAGGGGCAATCAGCCCCAGCATTTT. Translating it yields CASRVRGNQPQHF.

This clone was observed a few times. This sequence joins TRBV11-2 and TRBJ2-7; TRBD2 agrees at 9 bases. This CDR3 comprises 17 residues. CDR1 is SGHAT and CDR2 is FQNNGV in the germline V gene. J was trimmed by 1 base and V by 4 bases; bases with no gene match: 11. CDR3 in DNA: TGTGCCAGCAGCTCCATCCAGGGGACTAGCAGATCCTACGAGCAGTACTTC. This encodes CASSSIQGTSRSYEQYF.

This clone was counted ten times or more. The chain couples TRBV5-1 to TRBJ2-3; D perhaps matches TRBD2 (5 bases). V was clipped by 2 bases and J by 0 bases, with 7 bases between them. Germline-derived CDR1 and CDR2 are SGHRS and YFSETQ. There are 14 residues in the CDR3. Here the CDR3 reads CASSFGLSTDTQYF. The CDR3 nucleotides are TGCGCCAGCAGCTTCGGACTGAGCACAGATACGCAGTATTTT.

This clone turned up a few times. A much bigger clone sits one base away, suggesting this may be a read error. The rearrangement joins TRBV4-1 to TRBJ2-4; D is possibly TRBD2 (6 bases). The germline V gene encodes CDR1 MGHRA and CDR2 YSYEKL. The CDR3 is made up of 14 amino acids. This CDR3 is CASSQAGAKNIRYF. The CDR3 DNA follows: TGCGCCAGCAGCCAAGCGGGAGCCAAAAACATTCGGTACTTC.

This chain links TRBV9 with TRBJ1-2; D is perhaps TRBD1 (6 bases). The V gene's germline CDR1 is SGDLS and CDR2 YYNGEE. Deletions cut 4 bases from V and 6 bases from J, with 16 bases between. The CDR3 contains 14 residues. CDR3 sequence: CASSRVQGFNGYTF. CDR3 coding DNA: TGTGCCAGCAGCCGGGTCCAGGGGTTCAATGGCTACACCTTC. The whole variable domain, filled in from reference TRBV9 and TRBJ1-2, reads DSGVTQTPKHLITATGQRVTLRCSPRSGDLSVYWYQQSLDQGLQFLIQYYNGEERAKGNILERFSAQQFPDLHSELNLSSLELGDSALYFCASSRVQGFNGYTFGSGTRLTVV.

This chain connects TRBV4-3 to TRBJ1-6, with D possibly being TRBD1 (6 bases). Germline CDR1 and CDR2: LGHNA and YSLEER. The CDR3 extends over 16 amino acids. V lost 7 bases to trimming and J lost 0 bases, with 13 bases between them. CDR3 DNA: TGCGCCAGCAACCGAGACAGGAGCTCCTATAATTCACCCCTCCACTTT. Protein: CASNRDRSSYNSPLHF.

This clone was detected a few times. Other DNA variants within this sample encode the same CDR3. V usage is TRBV5-1 and J usage is TRBJ1-1; D remains unclear. Germline lookup yields CDR1 SGHRS and CDR2 YFSETQ. V lost 2 bases and J 1 base, leaving 9 bases between the germline ends. CDR3 length: 14 amino acids. The CDR3 spells CASSFGSGNTEAFF. DNA of the CDR3: TGCGCCAGCAGCTTCGGCTCCGGGAACACTGAAGCTTTCTTT.